This T cell receptor (beta chain) was documented in a study of T cell changes during pregnancy in multiple sclerosis. TCRdb's copy holds only in-frame clones and misses some; the assay was immunoSEQ multiplex PCR. In the table there are tens of thousands of clones, roughly 87% of which are singletons. J lost 4 bases, V lost 2 bases, and 10 bases had no gene match. The CDR3 extends over 17 amino acids. Germline V CDR1 and CDR2: MDHEN, SYDVKM. The sequences come from CD4+ T cells from peripheral blood mononuclear cells, collected in the first trimester of pregnancy. The chain recombines TRBV28 with TRBJ2-1; 8 bases fit TRBD2. The clonotype comes from a female donor with multiple sclerosis, enrolled in a pregnancy study. The CDR3 sequence: CASSLGGIAGLYNEQFF. CDR3 nucleotide sequence: TGTGCCAGCAGTTTAGGGGGAATAGCGGGACTATACAATGAGCAGTTCTTC.